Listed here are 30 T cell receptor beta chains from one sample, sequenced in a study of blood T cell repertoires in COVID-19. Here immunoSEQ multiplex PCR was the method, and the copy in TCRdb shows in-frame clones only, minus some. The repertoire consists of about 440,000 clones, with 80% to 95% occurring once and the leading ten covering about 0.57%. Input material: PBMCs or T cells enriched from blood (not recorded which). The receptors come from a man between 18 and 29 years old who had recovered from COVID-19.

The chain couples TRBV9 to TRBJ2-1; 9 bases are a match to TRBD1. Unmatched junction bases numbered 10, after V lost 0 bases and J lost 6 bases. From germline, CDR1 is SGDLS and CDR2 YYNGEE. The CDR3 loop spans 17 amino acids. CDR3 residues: CASSVGIGDREINEQFF. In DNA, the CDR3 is TGTGCCAGCAGCGTAGGGATCGGGGACAGGGAAATCAATGAGCAGTTCTTC.

The CDR3 region is CATHPGGGGEKLFF. The CDR3 DNA follows: TGTGCCACCCATCCGGGGGGAGGAGGTGAAAAACTGTTTTTT. This chain connects TRBV19 to TRBJ1-4; TRBD1 might be the D (5 bases). In germline, CDR1 is LNHDA, CDR2 SQIVND (reference sequence). The CDR3 extends over 14 amino acids. V lost 10 bases, J lost 7 bases, and 19 bases lay in between.

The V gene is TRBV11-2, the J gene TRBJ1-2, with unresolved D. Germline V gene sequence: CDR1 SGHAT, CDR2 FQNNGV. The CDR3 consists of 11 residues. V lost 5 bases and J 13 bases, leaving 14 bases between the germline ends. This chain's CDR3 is CASSADDRLTF. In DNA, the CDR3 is TGTGCCAGCAGCGCAGACGACCGACTCACCTTC.

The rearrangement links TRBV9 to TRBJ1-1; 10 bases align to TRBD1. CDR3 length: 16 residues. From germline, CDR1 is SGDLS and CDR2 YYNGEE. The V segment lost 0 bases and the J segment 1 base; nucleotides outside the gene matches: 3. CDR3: CASSVGDRGWNTEAFF. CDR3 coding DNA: TGTGCCAGCAGCGTAGGGGACAGGGGATGGAACACTGAAGCTTTCTTT.

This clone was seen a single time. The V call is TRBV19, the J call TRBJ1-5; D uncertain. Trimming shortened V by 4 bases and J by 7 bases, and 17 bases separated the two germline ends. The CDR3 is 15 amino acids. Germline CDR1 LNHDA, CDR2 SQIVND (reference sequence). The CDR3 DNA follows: TGTGCCAGTAGTACGACACCTCTAACAGAACAGCCCCAGCATTTT. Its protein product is CASSTTPLTEQPQHF.

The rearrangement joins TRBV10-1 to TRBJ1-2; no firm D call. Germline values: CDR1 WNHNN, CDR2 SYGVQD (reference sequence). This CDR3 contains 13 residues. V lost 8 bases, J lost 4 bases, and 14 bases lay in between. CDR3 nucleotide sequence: TGCGCCAGCTCTAACAGAGGGAGCTATGGCTACACCTTC. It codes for CASSNRGSYGYTF.

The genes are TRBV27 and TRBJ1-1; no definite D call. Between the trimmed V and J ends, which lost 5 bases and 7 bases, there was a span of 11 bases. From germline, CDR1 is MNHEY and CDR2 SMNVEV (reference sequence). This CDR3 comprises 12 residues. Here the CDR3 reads CASSPPHGEAFF. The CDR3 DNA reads TGTGCCAGCAGTCCCCCGCACGGTGAAGCTTTCTTT.

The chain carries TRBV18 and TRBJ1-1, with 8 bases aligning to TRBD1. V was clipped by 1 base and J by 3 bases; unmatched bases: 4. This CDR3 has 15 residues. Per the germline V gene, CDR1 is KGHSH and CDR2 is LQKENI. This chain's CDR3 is CASSPRQGMYTEAFF. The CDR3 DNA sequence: TGTGCCAGCTCACCACGACAGGGGATGTACACTGAAGCTTTCTTT.

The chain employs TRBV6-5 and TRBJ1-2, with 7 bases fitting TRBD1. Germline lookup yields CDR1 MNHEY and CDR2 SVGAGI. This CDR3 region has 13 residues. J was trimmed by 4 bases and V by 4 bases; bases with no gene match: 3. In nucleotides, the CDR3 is TGTGCCAGCAGTTTGGACAGGATCTATGGCTACACCTTC. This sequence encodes CASSLDRIYGYTF.

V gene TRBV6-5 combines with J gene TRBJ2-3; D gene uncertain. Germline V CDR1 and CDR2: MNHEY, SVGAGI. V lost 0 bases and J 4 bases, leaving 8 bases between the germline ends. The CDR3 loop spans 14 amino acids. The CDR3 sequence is CASSYSFAADTQYF. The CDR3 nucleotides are TGTGCCAGCAGTTACTCTTTTGCAGCAGATACGCAGTATTTT.

The CDR3 reads CASSVRPGLIQYF. In DNA, the CDR3 is TGTGCCAGCAGCGTAAGGCCAGGACTCATCCAGTACTTC. The chain employs TRBV9 and TRBJ2-5, with TRBD2 as a possible D gene (5 bases). The CDR3 sequence is 13 residues long. Germline values: CDR1 SGDLS, CDR2 YYNGEE. V was shortened by 1 base and J by 10 bases, with 14 bases between the two germline ends. Drawing the rest from reference TRBV9 and TRBJ2-5, the complete variable domain is DSGVTQTPKHLITATGQRVTLRCSPRSGDLSVYWYQQSLDQGLQFLIQYYNGEERAKGNILERFSAQQFPDLHSELNLSSLELGDSALYFCASSVRPGLIQYFGPGTRLLVL.

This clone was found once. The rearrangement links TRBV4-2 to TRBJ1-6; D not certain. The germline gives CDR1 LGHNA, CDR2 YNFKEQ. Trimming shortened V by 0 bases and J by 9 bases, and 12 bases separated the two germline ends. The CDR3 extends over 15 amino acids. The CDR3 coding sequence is TGTGCCAGCAGCCAAGATAACAGTATAACTTCACCCCTCCACTTT. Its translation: CASSQDNSITSPLHF.

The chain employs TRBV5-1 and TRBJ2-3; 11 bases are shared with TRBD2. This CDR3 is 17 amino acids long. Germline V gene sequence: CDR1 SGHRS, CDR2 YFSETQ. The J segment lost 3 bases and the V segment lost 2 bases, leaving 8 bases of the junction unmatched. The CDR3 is CASSFFLAGGVTDTQYF. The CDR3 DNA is TGCGCCAGCAGCTTCTTTCTAGCGGGGGGAGTTACAGATACGCAGTATTTT.

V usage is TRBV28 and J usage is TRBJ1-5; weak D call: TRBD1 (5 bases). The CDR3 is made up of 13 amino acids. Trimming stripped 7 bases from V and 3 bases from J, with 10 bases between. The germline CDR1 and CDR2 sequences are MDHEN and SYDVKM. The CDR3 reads CASNDSPNQPQHF. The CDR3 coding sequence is TGTGCCAGCAATGACAGCCCCAATCAGCCCCAGCATTTT. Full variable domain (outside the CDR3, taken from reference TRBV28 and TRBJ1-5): DVKVTQSSRYLVKRTGEKVFLECVQDMDHENMFWYRQDPGLGLRLIYFSYDVKMKEKGDIPEGYSVSREKKERFSLILESASTNQTSMYLCASNDSPNQPQHFGDGTRLSIL.

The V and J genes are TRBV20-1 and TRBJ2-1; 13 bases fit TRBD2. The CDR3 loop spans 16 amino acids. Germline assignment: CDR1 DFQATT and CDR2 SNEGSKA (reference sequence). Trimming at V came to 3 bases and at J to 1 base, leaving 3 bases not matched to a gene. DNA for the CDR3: TGCAGTGCTAGTAGGACTAGCGGGGGATCCTACAATGAGCAGTTCTTC. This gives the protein CSASRTSGGSYNEQFF.

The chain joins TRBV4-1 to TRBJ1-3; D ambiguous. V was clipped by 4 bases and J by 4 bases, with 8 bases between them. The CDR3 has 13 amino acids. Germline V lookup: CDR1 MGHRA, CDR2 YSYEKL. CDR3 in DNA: TGCGCCAGCAGCCCGATGAGCGGAAACACCATATATTTT. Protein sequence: CASSPMSGNTIYF.

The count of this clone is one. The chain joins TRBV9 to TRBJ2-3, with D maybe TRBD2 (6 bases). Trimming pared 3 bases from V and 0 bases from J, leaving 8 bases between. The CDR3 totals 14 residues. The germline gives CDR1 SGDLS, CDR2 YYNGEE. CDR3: CASSAGGSTDTQYF. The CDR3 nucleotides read TGTGCCAGCAGCGCTGGGGGGAGCACAGATACGCAGTATTTT. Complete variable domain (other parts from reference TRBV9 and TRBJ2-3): DSGVTQTPKHLITATGQRVTLRCSPRSGDLSVYWYQQSLDQGLQFLIQYYNGEERAKGNILERFSAQQFPDLHSELNLSSLELGDSALYFCASSAGGSTDTQYFGPGTRLTVL.

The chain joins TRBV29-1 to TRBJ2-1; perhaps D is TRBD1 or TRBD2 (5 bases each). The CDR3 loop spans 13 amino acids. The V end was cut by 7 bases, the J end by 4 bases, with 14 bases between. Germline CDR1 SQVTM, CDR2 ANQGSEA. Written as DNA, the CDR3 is TGCAGCGCGGGACCCCACAATTACAATGAGCAGTTCTTC. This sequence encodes CSAGPHNYNEQFF.

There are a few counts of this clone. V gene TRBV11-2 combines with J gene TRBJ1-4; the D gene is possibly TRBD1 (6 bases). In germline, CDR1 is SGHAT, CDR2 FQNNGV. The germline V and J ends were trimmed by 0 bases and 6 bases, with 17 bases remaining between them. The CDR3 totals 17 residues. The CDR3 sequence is CASSLDLRGDNHEKLFF. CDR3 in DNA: TGTGCCAGCAGCTTAGATCTCAGGGGCGACAACCATGAAAAACTGTTTTTT.

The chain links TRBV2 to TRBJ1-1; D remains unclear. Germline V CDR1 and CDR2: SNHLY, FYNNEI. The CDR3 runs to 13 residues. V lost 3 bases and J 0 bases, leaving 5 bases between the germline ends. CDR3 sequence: CASSDSLNTEAFF. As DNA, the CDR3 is TGTGCCAGCAGTGATAGTCTGAACACTGAAGCTTTCTTT.

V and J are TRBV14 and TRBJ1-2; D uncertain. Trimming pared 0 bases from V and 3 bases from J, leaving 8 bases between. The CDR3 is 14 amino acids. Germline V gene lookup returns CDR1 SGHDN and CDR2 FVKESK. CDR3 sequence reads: CASSQDTGDYGYTF. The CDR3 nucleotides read TGTGCCAGCAGCCAAGATACCGGGGACTATGGCTACACCTTC.

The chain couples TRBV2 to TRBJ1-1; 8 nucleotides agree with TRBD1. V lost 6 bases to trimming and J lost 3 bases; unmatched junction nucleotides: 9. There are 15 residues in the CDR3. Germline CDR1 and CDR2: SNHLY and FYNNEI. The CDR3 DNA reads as TGTGCCAGCAGCTTACACAGGGGGAGAGACACTGAAGCTTTCTTT. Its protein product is CASSLHRGRDTEAFF.

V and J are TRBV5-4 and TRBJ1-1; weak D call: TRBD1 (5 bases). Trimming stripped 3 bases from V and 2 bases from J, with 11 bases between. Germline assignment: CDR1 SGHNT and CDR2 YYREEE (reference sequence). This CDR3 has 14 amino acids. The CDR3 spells CASSYRQSNTEAFF. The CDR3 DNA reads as TGTGCCAGCAGCTATCGACAGAGTAACACTGAAGCTTTCTTT.

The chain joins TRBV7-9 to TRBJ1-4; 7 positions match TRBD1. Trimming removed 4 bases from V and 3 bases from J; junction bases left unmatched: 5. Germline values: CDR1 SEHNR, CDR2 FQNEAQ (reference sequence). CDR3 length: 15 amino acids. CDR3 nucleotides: TGTGCCAGCAGCTGGGCCAGGGGGTCTAATGAAAAACTGTTTTTT. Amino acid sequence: CASSWARGSNEKLFF.

The CDR3 DNA sequence: TGTGCCAGCAGCTCCCCGGCTAGCGGGAGGCACGAGCAGTACTTC. Amino acid sequence: CASSSPASGRHEQYF. The chain is built from TRBV3-1 (or the pseudogene TRBV3-2) and TRBJ2-7; 11 bases match TRBD2. Trimming removed 5 bases from V and 5 bases from J; junction bases left unmatched: 8. This CDR3 contains 15 residues. CDR1 LGHDT and CDR2 YNNKEL come from the germline V gene (reference sequence).

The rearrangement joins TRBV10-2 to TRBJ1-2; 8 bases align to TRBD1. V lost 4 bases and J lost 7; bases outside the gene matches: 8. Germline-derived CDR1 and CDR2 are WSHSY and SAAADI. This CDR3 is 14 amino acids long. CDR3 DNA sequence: TGCGCCAGCAGTGCATCGACAGGGGCAGGTGGCTACACCTTC. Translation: CASSASTGAGGYTF.

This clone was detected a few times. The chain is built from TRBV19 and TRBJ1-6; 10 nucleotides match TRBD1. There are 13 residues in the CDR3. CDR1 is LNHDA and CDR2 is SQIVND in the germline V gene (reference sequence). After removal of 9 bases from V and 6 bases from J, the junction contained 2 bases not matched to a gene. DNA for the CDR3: TGTGCCAGCCGGACAGGGGGTAATTCACCCCTCCACTTT. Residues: CASRTGGNSPLHF.

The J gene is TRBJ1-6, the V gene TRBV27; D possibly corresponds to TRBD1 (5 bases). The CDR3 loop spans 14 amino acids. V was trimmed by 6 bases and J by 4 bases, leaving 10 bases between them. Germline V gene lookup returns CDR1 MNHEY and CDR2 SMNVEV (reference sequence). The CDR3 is CASSVRGYNSPLHF. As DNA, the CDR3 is TGTGCCAGCAGCGTACGGGGGTATAATTCACCCCTCCACTTT.

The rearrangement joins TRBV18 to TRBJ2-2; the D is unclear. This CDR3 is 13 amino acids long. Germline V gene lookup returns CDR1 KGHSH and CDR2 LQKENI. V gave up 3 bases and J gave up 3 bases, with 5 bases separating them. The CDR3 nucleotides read TGTGCCAGCTCACCGTCCTACACCGGGGAGCTGTTTTTT. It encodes CASSPSYTGELFF. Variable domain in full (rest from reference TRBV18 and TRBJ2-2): NAGVMQNPRHLVRRRGQEARLRCSPMKGHSHVYWYRQLPEEGLKFMVYLQKENIIDESGMPKERFSAEFPKEGPSILRIQQVVRGDSAAYFCASSPSYTGELFFGEGSRLTVL.

The CDR3 is CSASMGLGYTF. DNA of the CDR3: TGCAGTGCTTCGATGGGGCTTGGCTACACCTTC. The chain is built from TRBV20-1 and TRBJ1-2; TRBD1 might be the D (5 bases). Trimming shortened V by 5 bases and J by 7 bases, and 11 bases separated the two germline ends. The CDR3 is 11 amino acids. Germline values: CDR1 DFQATT, CDR2 SNEGSKA (reference sequence).